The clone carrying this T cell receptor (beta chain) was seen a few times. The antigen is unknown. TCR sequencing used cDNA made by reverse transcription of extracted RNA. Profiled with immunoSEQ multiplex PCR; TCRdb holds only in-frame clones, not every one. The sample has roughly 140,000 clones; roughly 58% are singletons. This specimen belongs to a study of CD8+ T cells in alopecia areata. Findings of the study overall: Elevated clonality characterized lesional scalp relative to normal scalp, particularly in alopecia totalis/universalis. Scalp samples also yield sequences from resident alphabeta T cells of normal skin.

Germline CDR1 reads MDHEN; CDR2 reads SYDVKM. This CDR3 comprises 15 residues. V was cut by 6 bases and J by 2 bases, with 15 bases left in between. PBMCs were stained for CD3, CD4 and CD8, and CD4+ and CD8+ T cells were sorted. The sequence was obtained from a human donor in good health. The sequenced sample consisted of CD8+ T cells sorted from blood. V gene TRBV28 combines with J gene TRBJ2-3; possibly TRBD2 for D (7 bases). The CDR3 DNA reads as TGTGCCAGCAGACCAGGGGCGGGAGTCACAGATACGCAGTATTTT. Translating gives CASRPGAGVTDTQYF.